This T cell receptor beta chain was obtained from a study of Tregs in tolerant kidney transplant recipients. This clone came up a few times. The data were produced by immunoSEQ multiplex PCR, yet TCRdb's version contains in-frame clones alone and is incomplete. The sample has 55,000 to 75,000 clones; more than 70% are singletons. Mixed chimerism was transient after nonmyeloablative marrow transplants from related graft donors. Unstimulated Tregs (CD4+CD25+CD127-) and CD4+CD25- non-Tregs were sorted from PBMCs. Germline V CDR1 and CDR2: SGHNT, YENEEA. There are 16 residues in the CDR3. V lost 0 bases and J lost 0, with 11 bases in between.

The chain has TRBV11-3 and TRBJ1-2; D perhaps matches TRBD1 (5 bases). This sequence originates from a human patient who received a combined kidney and bone marrow transplant. Certain T cells may be donor cells from the graft. The sample in question was CD4+ T cells from blood (PBMCs), obtained 6 months after the transplant. The CDR3 coding sequence is TGTGCCAGCAGCTTAGAGGGGCGTAAAGCTAACTATGGCTACACCTTC. Protein: CASSLEGRKANYGYTF. Variable domain in full (rest from reference TRBV11-3 and TRBJ1-2): EAGVVQSPRYKIIEKKQPVAFWCNPISGHNTLYWYLQNLGQGPELLIRYENEEAVDDSQLPKDRFSAERLKGVDSTLKIQPAELGDSAVYLCASSLEGRKANYGYTFGSGTRLTVV.